The 26 T cell receptor beta chains below come from one sample, sequenced in a study of vaccination and CD4 T cells after COVID-19 (dated by TCRdb to the early 2020s). Antigens for these TCRs are unknown. The treatment or condition label of this sample denotes: roughly 11-day PBMC culture with coronavirus spike peptide pools or control peptides (ViraFEST assay). CD4+ T cells from unexposed donors were collected before the COVID-19 pandemic (2011-2018). Libraries were prepared through PCR. TCRdb names Illumina iSeq 100 as the instrument used. TCR sequencing of DNA from cultured CD4+ T cells used the Oncomine TCR Beta short-read assay at the Johns Hopkins FTIC core. The public sequencing data were trimmed at Q25 with fastp and processed into clonotypes with MiXCR by TCRdb, which kept only in-frame beta chains. Every CDR3 protein is listed once, alongside the most common genes and DNA of its rows. For this sample the table gives around 3,000 distinct CDR3 sequences, of which about 20% were detected only once. In total, the top ten clones hold 26% of the sample.

The sample comprised CD4+ T cells from blood, cultured in vitro. The receptor source for this set is a human donor in good health.

This clonotype was observed a few times. This chain connects TRBV5-4 to TRBJ1-1, with 7 nucleotides matching TRBD1. V was clipped by 4 bases and J by 1 base; unmatched bases: 7. The germline gives CDR1 SGHNT, CDR2 YYREEE (reference sequence). The CDR3 totals 15 residues. The CDR3 bases are TGTGCCAGCAGCCCTCGACAGGGAAGGAACACTGAAGCTTTCTTT. Its protein is CASSPRQGRNTEAFF. Complete variable domain (other parts from reference TRBV5-4 and TRBJ1-1): ETGVTQSPTHLIKTRGQQVTLRCSSQSGHNTVSWYQQALGQGPQFIFQYYREEENGRGNFPPRFSGLQFPNYSSELNVNALELDDSALYLCASSPRQGRNTEAFFGQGTRLTVV.

The rearrangement joins TRBV9 to TRBJ2-2, with D perhaps given as TRBD1 or TRBD2 (5 bases each). CDR1 and CDR2 (germline): SGDLS, YYNGEE. V was clipped by 2 bases and J by 4 bases, with 15 bases between them. The CDR3 runs to 16 residues. DNA of the CDR3: TGTGCCAGCAGCGTCCTCGGGACCCCTATCACCGGGGAGCTGTTTTTT. Translating it yields CASSVLGTPITGELFF.

The rearrangement joins TRBV12-3 or TRBV12-4 to TRBJ2-3; the D gene is possibly TRBD1 (6 bases). The CDR3 is 14 amino acids. With 7 bases removed from V and 4 bases from J, the gap between germline ends came to 15 bases. DNA for the CDR3: TGTGCCAGCACCCCGACAGGTTCCGCAGATACGCAGTATTTT. Translating gives CASTPTGSADTQYF.

This clonotype turned up a few times. This rearrangement joins TRBV7-3 to TRBJ2-7; 8 bases are shared with TRBD2. CDR3 size: 15 residues. The germline gives CDR1 SGHTA, CDR2 FQGTGA. V was pared by 0 bases and J by 3 bases, with 4 bases of the junction left unmatched. The CDR3 bases are TGTGCCAGCAGCTTAACGGGTAGCGGGGACTACGAGCAGTACTTC. Residues: CASSLTGSGDYEQYF. Together with reference TRBV7-3 and TRBJ2-7, the CDR3 gives the full variable domain: GAGVSQTPSNKVTEKGKYVELRCDPISGHTALYWYRQSLGQGPEFLIYFQGTGAADDSGLPNDRFFAVRPEGSVSTLKIQRTERGDSAVYLCASSLTGSGDYEQYFGPGTRLTVT.

The V and J genes are TRBV5-4 and TRBJ1-2; D unclear. Trimming took 4 bases from V and 5 from J, leaving 9 bases between them. The germline CDR1 and CDR2 sequences are SGHNT and YYREEE (reference sequence). The CDR3 has 12 residues. CDR3 nucleotides: TGTGCCAGCAGCCAGGATGGGTATGGCTACACCTTC. Translation: CASSQDGYGYTF.

The rearrangement uses TRBV12-3 or TRBV12-4 and TRBJ2-4, with TRBD1 identical over 11 bases. CDR3 length: 16 residues. V trimming: 6 bases; J trimming: 9 bases; junction bases outside the gene matches: 13. The chain's CDR3 is CASSVTGTGGRVIQYF. CDR3 nucleotides: TGTGCCAGCAGCGTTACTGGGACAGGGGGGAGGGTCATTCAGTACTTC.

This clonotype is labeled medium-sized (0.01 to 0.1%). This chain connects TRBV27 to TRBJ1-1; TRBD1 matches 7 bases. Per the germline V gene, CDR1 is MNHEY and CDR2 is SMNVEV (reference sequence). The CDR3 consists of 15 residues. V dropped 5 bases and J dropped 0; count of bases not matched to a gene: 6. CDR3: CASSPLDRLNTEAFF. The DNA for the CDR3 is TGTGCCAGCAGTCCCTTGGACAGGCTGAACACTGAAGCTTTCTTT.

V gene TRBV12-3 or TRBV12-4 combines with J gene TRBJ2-1; weak D call: TRBD2 (6 bases). The CDR3 is 14 amino acids. V gave up 6 bases and J gave up 0 bases, with 9 bases separating them. The CDR3 region has the DNA TGTGCCAGCAGCTTCGGGAGCTCCTACAATGAGCAGTTCTTC. Its protein product is CASSFGSSYNEQFF.

On this clonotype: Germline and junction disagree at one end, which may indicate a read error. The chain uses TRBV28 and TRBJ2-1; TRBD2 matches at 7 bases. The CDR3 extends over 13 amino acids. Germline V gene data show CDR1 as MDHEN and CDR2 as SYDVKM. The CDR3 here is CASSVWTSNEQFF. In nucleotides, the CDR3 is TGTGCCAGCAGTGTATGGACTAGCAATGAGCAGTTCTTC.

The sample holds a few counts of this clonotype. The rearrangement links TRBV4-1 to TRBJ2-2; 14 bases align to TRBD2. CDR1 and CDR2 from the germline V gene are MGHRA and YSYEKL. This CDR3 is built from 17 residues. With V trimmed by 6 bases and J by 5 bases, 8 bases remained unmatched. CDR3 DNA: TGCGCCAGCAGATTATTTGGACTAGCGGGAGGTACCGGGGAGCTGTTTTTT. Its translation is CASRLFGLAGGTGELFF.

This clonotype is medium-sized (0.01 to 0.1%) within its sample. V gene TRBV7-3 combines with J gene TRBJ1-2; TRBD1 agrees at 7 bases. Unmatched junction bases numbered 6, after V lost 1 base and J lost 7 bases. The germline V gene has CDR1 SGHTA and CDR2 FQGTGA. The CDR3 consists of 14 residues. The CDR3 reads CASSLRGAGGGYTF. The CDR3 bases are TGTGCCAGCAGCTTAAGAGGGGCAGGGGGTGGCTACACCTTC.

This clonotype showed up just a few times. The chain carries TRBV14 and TRBJ2-7; D unclear. The CDR3 loop spans 17 amino acids. Germline lookup yields CDR1 SGHDN and CDR2 FVKESK. V was cut by 1 base and J by 4 bases, with 20 bases left in between. The CDR3 spells CASSQVLTGSKQYEQYF. The CDR3 nucleotides are TGTGCCAGCAGCCAAGTTTTGACCGGGTCCAAGCAATACGAGCAGTACTTC.

This chain links TRBV20-1 with TRBJ2-7, with 7 bases aligning to TRBD1. The junction had 9 bases not matched to a gene; V was cut back by 7 bases and J by 0 bases. The CDR3 consists of 14 residues. Germline CDR1 and CDR2: DFQATT and SNEGSKA (reference sequence). In DNA form, the CDR3 reads TGCAGTGTCCCGGACAGGCGCCGCTCCTACGAGCAGTACTTC. Amino acids: CSVPDRRRSYEQYF.

The V and J genes are TRBV28 and TRBJ2-2, with 8 nucleotides matching TRBD1. The length of the CDR3 is 15 residues. The germline V gene has CDR1 MDHEN and CDR2 SYDVKM. The ends lost 5 bases at V and 1 base at J; junction bases unmatched: 3. CDR3 DNA sequence: TGTGCCAGCAGTCTTGACAGGGGGAACACCGGGGAGCTGTTTTTT. Its protein is CASSLDRGNTGELFF.

The chain uses TRBV7-9 and TRBJ2-1; no firm D call. Germline CDR1 is SEHNR and CDR2 is FQNEAQ (reference sequence). The CDR3 spans 14 residues. Trimming left V 1 base short and J 5 bases short, with 9 bases between. DNA of the CDR3: TGTGCCAGCAGCTTAGAGGGTCGGCACAATGAGCAGTTCTTC. This encodes CASSLEGRHNEQFF.

The sample holds a few counts of this clonotype. The chain combines TRBV7-9 with TRBJ1-1; D remains unclear. The V end was cut by 4 bases, the J end by 0 bases, with 12 bases between. The germline CDR1 and CDR2 sequences are SEHNR and FQNEAQ (reference sequence). This CDR3 spans 15 amino acids. The CDR3 here is CASSSIREMNTEAFF. CDR3 nucleotides: TGTGCCAGCAGCTCCATTAGGGAAATGAACACTGAAGCTTTCTTT.

The chain has TRBV5-6 and TRBJ1-6; 9 nucleotides agree with TRBD1. Losses at the gene ends were 4 bases for V and 5 bases for J; bases not matched to a gene: 7. This CDR3 is 16 amino acids long. The germline V gene encodes CDR1 SGHDT and CDR2 YYEEEE. The CDR3 nucleotides are TGTGCCAGCAGCCCGGACAGGGGCAAAAATAATTCACCCCTCCACTTT. It specifies CASSPDRGKNNSPLHF.

Here the CDR3 reads CASSLLGEYNEQFF. The CDR3 DNA sequence: TGTGCCAGCAGCTTATTGGGGGAATACAATGAGCAGTTCTTC. V gene TRBV7-2 combines with J gene TRBJ2-1, with D possibly being TRBD1 or TRBD2 (5 bases each). Trimming removed 2 bases from V and 4 bases from J, with 9 bases in between. CDR3 length: 14 residues. Per germline, CDR1 SGHTA and CDR2 FQGNSA.

This chain joins TRBV30 and TRBJ2-5; 9 bases fit TRBD2. The germline V gene has CDR1 GTSNPN and CDR2 SVGIG (reference sequence). The CDR3 has 14 residues. The junction had 5 bases not matched to a gene; V was cut back by 1 base and J by 5 bases. In DNA form, the CDR3 reads TGTGCCTGGAGTGGGCTAGCGGGGTTTGAGACCCAGTACTTC. This translates into CAWSGLAGFETQYF.

This rearrangement joins TRBV5-1 to TRBJ2-7, with 7 bases identical to TRBD1. With V trimmed by 4 bases and J by 3 bases, 10 bases remained unmatched. Germline V gene data show CDR1 as SGHRS and CDR2 as YFSETQ. This CDR3 is 15 amino acids long. The CDR3 protein is CASSKNTGTDYEQYF. DNA for the CDR3: TGCGCCAGCAGCAAGAACACCGGGACAGACTACGAGCAGTACTTC.

The chain couples TRBV11-1 to TRBJ2-1; possible D gene TRBD1, 5 bases. Trimming took off 5 bases at V and 4 bases at J, with 12 bases between the two ends. CDR3 length equals 14 residues. Germline lookup yields CDR1 SGHAT and CDR2 FQDESV (reference sequence). CDR3 in DNA: TGTGCCAGCAGCCCTAGGGGCAGATACAATGAGCAGTTCTTC. This sequence encodes CASSPRGRYNEQFF.

The chain recombines TRBV28 with TRBJ2-1; D possibly corresponds to TRBD1 (6 bases). The CDR3 runs 16 residues. CDR1 MDHEN and CDR2 SYDVKM come from the germline V gene. Trimming took off 6 bases at V and 4 bases at J, with 19 bases between the two ends. CDR3 DNA sequence: TGTGCCAGCAGCTCTCCGGGACACAAAAAATACAATGAGCAGTTCTTC. This gives the protein CASSSPGHKKYNEQFF.

CDR3 nucleotide sequence: TGTGCCAGCAGTTTGGATGGACCCGGCCAGCCCCAGCATTTT. Protein: CASSLDGPGQPQHF. J is TRBJ1-5 and V is TRBV12-3 or TRBV12-4, with D hard to call. V lost 3 bases and J lost 7, with 13 bases in between. The CDR3 is made up of 14 amino acids.

This clonotype qualifies as medium-sized (0.01 to 0.1%). The chain combines TRBV7-9 with TRBJ1-6; 8 nucleotides agree with TRBD1. Germline values: CDR1 SEHNR, CDR2 FQNEAQ (reference sequence). The CDR3 covers 15 residues. Trimming took 0 bases from V and 14 from J; bases not matched to a gene: 9. CDR3 loop: CASSLAAGGSGTLHF. Here the CDR3 DNA reads TGTGCCAGCAGCTTAGCGGCAGGGGGCTCGGGCACCCTCCACTTT. The full variable domain, its missing parts supplied by reference TRBV7-9 and TRBJ1-6, is DTGVSQNPRHKITKRGQNVTFRCDPISEHNRLYWYRQTLGQGPEFLTYFQNEAQLEKSRLLSDRFSAERPKGSFSTLEIQRTEQGDSAMYLCASSLAAGGSGTLHFGNGTRLTVT.

This clonotype is labeled as medium-sized (0.01 to 0.1%). The chain uses TRBV20-1 and TRBJ1-6; D perhaps matches TRBD1 (6 bases). This CDR3 has 14 residues. Germline V gene sequence: CDR1 DFQATT, CDR2 SNEGSKA (reference sequence). V was cut by 7 bases and J by 9 bases, with 19 bases left in between. The CDR3 DNA follows: TGCAGTGTAGATCTATCGGGGGCTCGTTCACCCCTCCACTTT. It codes for CSVDLSGARSPLHF.

Of note for this clonotype: One end of the junction is discordant with germline, which a read error may explain. The chain joins TRBV4-3 to TRBJ1-2; TRBD1 matches 8 bases. The CDR3 spans 14 residues. Germline V lookup: CDR1 LGHNA, CDR2 YSLEER. CDR3 in DNA: TGCGCCAGCAGCTTGGAACTCAGGGGACAGGCAGAATCCTTC. As protein: CASSLELRGQAESF.